This T cell receptor (beta chain) derives from a study of blood T cell repertoires in COVID-19. Sequencing was performed with immunoSEQ multiplex PCR; in TCRdb, only in-frame clones are kept and a portion is missing. This sample yields 250,000 to 350,000 clones, of which 80% to 90% are seen a single time; more than 4% belongs to the top ten. Researchers sorted participants into cohorts using their self-reported clinical history. This clone came up once. What was sequenced was PBMCs or T cells enriched from blood (not recorded which). The receptor comes from a woman in her 30s who had recovered from COVID-19.

CDR3 region: CASKGGRGTEQFF. The CDR3 DNA follows: TGTGCCAGCAAGGGGGGGAGAGGGACAGAGCAGTTCTTC. The chain uses TRBV7-2 and TRBJ2-1, with D possibly TRBD2 on 7 matching bases. In germline, CDR1 is SGHTA, CDR2 FQGNSA. The CDR3 has 13 amino acids. V gave up 7 bases and J gave up 10 bases, with 17 bases separating them.